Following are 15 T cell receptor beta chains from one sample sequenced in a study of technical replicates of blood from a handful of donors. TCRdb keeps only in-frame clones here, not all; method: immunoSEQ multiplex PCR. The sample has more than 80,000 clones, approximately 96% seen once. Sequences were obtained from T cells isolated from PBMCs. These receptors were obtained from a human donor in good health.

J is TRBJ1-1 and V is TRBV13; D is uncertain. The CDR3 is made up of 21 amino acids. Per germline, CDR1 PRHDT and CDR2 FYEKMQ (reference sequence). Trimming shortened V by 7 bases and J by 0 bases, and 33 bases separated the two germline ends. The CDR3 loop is CASTFPSSGPQEANMNTEAFF. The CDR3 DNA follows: TGTGCCAGCACCTTCCCTTCCTCCGGGCCCCAGGAGGCTAATATGAACACTGAAGCTTTCTTT. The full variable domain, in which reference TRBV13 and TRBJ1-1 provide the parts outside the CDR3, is AAGVIQSPRHLIKEKRETATLKCYPIPRHDTVYWYQQGPGQDPQFLISFYEKMQSDKGSIPDRFSAQQFSDYHSELNMSSLELGDSALYFCASTFPSSGPQEANMNTEAFFGQGTRLTVV.

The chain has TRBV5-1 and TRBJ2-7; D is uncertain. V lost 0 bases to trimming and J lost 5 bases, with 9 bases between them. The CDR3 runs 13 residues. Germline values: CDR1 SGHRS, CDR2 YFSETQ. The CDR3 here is CASSLVYADEQYF. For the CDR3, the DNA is TGCGCCAGCAGCTTGGTGTATGCGGACGAGCAGTACTTC.

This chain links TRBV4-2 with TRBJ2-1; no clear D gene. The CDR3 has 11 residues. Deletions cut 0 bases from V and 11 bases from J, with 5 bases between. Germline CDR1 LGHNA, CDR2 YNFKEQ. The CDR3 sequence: CASSQEAQQFF. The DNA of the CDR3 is TGTGCCAGCAGCCAAGAAGCACAGCAGTTCTTC.

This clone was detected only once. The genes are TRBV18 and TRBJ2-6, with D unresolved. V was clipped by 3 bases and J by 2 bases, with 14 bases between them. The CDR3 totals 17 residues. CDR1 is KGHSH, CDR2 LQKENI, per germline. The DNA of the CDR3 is TGTGCCAGCTCACCGTCAACACTCACAGCTGGGGCCAACGTCCTGACTTTC. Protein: CASSPSTLTAGANVLTF.

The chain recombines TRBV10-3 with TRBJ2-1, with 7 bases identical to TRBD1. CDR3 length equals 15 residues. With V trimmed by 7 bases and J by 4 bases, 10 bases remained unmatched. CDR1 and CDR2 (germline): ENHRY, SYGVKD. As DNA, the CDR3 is TGTGCCATCAATCGAATACCGGACAGGTACAATGAGCAGTTCTTC. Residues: CAINRIPDRYNEQFF.

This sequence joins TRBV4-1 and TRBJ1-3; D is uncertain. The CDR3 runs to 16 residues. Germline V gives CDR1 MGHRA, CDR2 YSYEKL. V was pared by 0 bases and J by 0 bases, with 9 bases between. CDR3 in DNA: TGCGCCAGCAGCCAAGATATAACAGCCTCTGGAAACACCATATATTTT. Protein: CASSQDITASGNTIYF.

The CDR3 spells CASYTGSSTGELFF. CDR3 in DNA: TGCGCCAGTTATACAGGGTCGAGCACCGGGGAGCTGTTTTTT. The chain joins TRBV5-1 to TRBJ2-2; perhaps TRBD1 as D (6 bases). CDR3 size: 14 residues. Trimming left V 8 bases short and J 4 bases short, with 15 bases between. Germline V gives CDR1 SGHRS, CDR2 YFSETQ.

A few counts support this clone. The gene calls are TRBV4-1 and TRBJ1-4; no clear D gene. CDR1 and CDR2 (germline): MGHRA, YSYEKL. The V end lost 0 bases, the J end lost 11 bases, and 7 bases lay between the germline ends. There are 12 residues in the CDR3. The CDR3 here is CASSQDFQKLFF. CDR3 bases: TGCGCCAGCAGCCAAGATTTCCAGAAACTGTTTTTT.

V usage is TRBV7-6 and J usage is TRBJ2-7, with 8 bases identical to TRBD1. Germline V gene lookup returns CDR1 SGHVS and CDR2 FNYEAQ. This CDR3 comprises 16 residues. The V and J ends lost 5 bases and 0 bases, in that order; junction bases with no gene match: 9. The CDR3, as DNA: TGTGCCAGCAGCGAAATGGGACAGGTAGACTCCTACGAGCAGTACTTC. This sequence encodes CASSEMGQVDSYEQYF.

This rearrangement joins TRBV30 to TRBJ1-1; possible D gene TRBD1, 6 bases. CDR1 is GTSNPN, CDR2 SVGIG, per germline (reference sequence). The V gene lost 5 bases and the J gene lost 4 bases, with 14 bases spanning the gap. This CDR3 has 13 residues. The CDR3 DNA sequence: TGTGCCTGGTTCAGGGGAGGGGGCACTGAAGCTTTCTTT. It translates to CAWFRGGGTEAFF.

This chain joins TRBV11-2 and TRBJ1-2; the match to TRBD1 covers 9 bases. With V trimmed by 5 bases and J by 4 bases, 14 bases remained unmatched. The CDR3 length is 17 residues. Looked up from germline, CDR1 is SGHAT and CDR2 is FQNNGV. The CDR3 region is CASSHYRGPTTSYGYTF. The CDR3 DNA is TGTGCCAGCAGCCACTACAGGGGGCCCACAACCTCCTATGGCTACACCTTC.

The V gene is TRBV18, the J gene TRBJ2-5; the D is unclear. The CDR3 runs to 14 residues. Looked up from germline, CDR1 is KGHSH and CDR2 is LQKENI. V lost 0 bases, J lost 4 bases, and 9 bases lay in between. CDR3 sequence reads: CASSPPVNRETQYF. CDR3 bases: TGTGCCAGCTCACCACCTGTAAATCGAGAGACCCAGTACTTC.

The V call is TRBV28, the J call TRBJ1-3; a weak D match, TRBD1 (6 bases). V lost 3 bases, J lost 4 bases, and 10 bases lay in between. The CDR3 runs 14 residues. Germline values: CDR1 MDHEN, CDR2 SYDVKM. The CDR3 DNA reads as TGTGCCAGCAGTTTGGACAGTTTGGGAAACACCATATATTTT. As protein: CASSLDSLGNTIYF.

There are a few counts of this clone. The CDR3 region is CASTDGQGTNGYTF. CDR3 nucleotides: TGTGCCAGTACCGACGGACAGGGGACTAATGGCTACACCTTC. The chain combines TRBV19 with TRBJ1-2; 9 positions match TRBD1. V trimming: 7 bases; J trimming: 6 bases; junction bases outside the gene matches: 9. CDR1 LNHDA and CDR2 SQIVND come from the germline V gene (reference sequence). The CDR3 runs to 14 residues.

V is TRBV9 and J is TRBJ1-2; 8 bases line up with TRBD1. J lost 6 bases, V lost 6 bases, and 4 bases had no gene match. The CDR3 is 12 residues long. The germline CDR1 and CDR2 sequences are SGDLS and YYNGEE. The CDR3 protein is CASTKTGDGYTF. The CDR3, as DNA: TGTGCCAGCACGAAGACAGGGGATGGCTACACCTTC.